This TCR beta chain was profiled in a study of long-term antiretroviral therapy in people with HIV. General study points: Relative to control repertoires, HIV repertoires exhibited narrower CDR3 length ranges. The clones with expansion before ART were dominant in the repertoire at all time points.

Everyone in the study who had HIV was treated in the United States. Germline V gene data show CDR1 as GTSNPN and CDR2 as SVGIG (reference sequence). V was shortened by 2 bases and J by 0 bases, with 13 bases between the two germline ends. This CDR3 region has 15 residues. Sequencing relied on immunoSEQ assay v3.0, run at survey level. Each sample had sequencing targeting roughly 35,000-55,000 T-cell genomes. Measured with immunoSEQ multiplex PCR; TCRdb has only the in-frame clones, and not every one. The sample carries nearly 30,000 clones, 80% to 90% recorded once. On this clone itself: Its antigen remains unknown.

The V and J genes are TRBV30 and TRBJ2-5, with a tentative D call TRBD2 (6 bases). Sample: unsorted PBMCs, taken 3.2 years before starting antiretroviral therapy. The receptor was derived from a man aged 50 to 60 with HIV. DNA for the CDR3: TGTGCCTGGAGTTTTGCGGGATCGTACCAAGAGACCCAGTACTTC. The encoded protein is CAWSFAGSYQETQYF.